The clone carrying this T cell receptor beta chain has just a few counts. Its antigen is undetermined. Germline V gene data show CDR1 as MNHNS and CDR2 as SASEGT. This CDR3 spans 15 amino acids. V gave up 6 bases and J gave up 3 bases; unmatched junction bases: 11. Healthy bone marrow donors formed the donor group. The sample comes from a study of cytomegalovirus exposure and HLA in healthy donors. Study context: Across some 400 genotyped donors, about 81% landed in the Caucasian-associated ancestry cluster. General study findings and limits: Roughly uniform sequencing depth across donors was assumed, possibly incorrectly. V- and J-gene trimming of TCR beta was linked (in a later analysis) to a missense DCLRE1C variant.

The PCR made use of 60 Vbeta and 13 Jbeta primers. Measured with immunoSEQ multiplex PCR; TCRdb has only the in-frame clones, and not every one. The sample has approximately 160,000 clones, 70% to 85% seen once; the top ten hold around 1.6%. Source material: PBMCs. The TCR was taken from a woman aged 30 to 39 in good health and CMV-seronegative. The chain employs TRBV6-1 and TRBJ2-7; TRBD1 agrees at 7 bases. CDR3 coding DNA: TGTGCCAGCAGGCATGTCTCCGGGGACAGCTACGAGCAGTACTTC. Translation: CASRHVSGDSYEQYF.